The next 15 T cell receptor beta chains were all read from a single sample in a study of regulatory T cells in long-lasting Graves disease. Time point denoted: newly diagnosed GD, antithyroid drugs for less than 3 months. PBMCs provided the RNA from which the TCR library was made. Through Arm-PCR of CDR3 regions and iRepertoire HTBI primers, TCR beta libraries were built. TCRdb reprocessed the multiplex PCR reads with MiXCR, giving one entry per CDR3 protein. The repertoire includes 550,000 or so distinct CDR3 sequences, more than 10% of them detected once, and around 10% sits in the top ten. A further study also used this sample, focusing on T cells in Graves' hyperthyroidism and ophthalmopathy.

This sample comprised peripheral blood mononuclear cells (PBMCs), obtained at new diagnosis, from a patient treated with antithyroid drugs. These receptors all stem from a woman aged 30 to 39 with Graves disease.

The CDR3 coding sequence is TGCGCCAGCAGTGACAGTCTTAGCAATCAGCCCCAGCATTTT. This codes for CASSDSLSNQPQHF. The rearrangement joins TRBV10-2 to TRBJ1-5; no firm D call. This CDR3 contains 14 residues. Germline V CDR1 and CDR2: WSHSY, SAAADI. V lost 3 bases and J lost 0, with 6 bases in between.

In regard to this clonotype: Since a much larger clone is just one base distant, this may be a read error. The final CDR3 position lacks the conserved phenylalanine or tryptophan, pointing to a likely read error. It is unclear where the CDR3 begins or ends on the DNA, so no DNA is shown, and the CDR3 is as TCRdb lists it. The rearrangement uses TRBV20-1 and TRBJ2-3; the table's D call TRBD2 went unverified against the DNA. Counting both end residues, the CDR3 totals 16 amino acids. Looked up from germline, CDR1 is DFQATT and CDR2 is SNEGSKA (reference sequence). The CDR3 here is CSAGTSGSTNEDEQFL.

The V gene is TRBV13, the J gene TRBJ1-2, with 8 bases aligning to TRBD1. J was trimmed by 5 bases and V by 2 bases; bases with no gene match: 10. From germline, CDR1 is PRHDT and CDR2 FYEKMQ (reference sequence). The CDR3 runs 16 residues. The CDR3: CASSLIERTGLYGYTF. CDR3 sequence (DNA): TGTGCCAGCAGCTTAATTGAACGGACAGGGTTGTATGGCTACACCTTC.

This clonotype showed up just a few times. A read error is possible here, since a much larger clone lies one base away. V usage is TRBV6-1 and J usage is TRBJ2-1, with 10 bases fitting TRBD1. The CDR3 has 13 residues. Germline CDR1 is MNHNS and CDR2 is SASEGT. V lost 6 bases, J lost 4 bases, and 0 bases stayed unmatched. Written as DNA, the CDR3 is TGTGCCAGCAGGGGACAGGGGTACAATGAGCAGTTCTTC. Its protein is CASRGQGYNEQFF.

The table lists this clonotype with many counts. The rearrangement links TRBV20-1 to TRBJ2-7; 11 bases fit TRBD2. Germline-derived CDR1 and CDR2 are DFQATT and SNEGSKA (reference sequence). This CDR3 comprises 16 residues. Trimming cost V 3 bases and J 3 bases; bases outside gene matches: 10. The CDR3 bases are TGCAGTGCTAGTACCCGAATGACTAGCGGGAACTACGAGCAGTACTTC. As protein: CSASTRMTSGNYEQYF.

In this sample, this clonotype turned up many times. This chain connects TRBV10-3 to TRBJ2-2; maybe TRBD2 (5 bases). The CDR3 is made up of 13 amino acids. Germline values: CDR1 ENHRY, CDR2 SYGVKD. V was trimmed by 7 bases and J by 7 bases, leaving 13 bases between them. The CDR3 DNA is TGTGCCATCACCCCGGGGTCGCACGGGGAGCTGTTTTTT. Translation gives CAITPGSHGELFF.

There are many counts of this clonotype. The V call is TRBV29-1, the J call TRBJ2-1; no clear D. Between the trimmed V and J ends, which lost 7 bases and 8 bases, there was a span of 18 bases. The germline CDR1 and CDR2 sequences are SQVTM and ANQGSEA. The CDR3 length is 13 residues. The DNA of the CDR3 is TGCAGCGCCTCCGAGACATCGCCCCATGAGCAGTTCTTC. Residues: CSASETSPHEQFF.

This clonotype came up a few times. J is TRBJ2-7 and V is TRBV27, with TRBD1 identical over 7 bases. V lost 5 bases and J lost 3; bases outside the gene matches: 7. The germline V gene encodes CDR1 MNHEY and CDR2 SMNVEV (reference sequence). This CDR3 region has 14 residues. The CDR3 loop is CASSARQGNYEQYF. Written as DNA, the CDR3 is TGTGCCAGCAGTGCGCGACAGGGAAACTACGAGCAGTACTTC.

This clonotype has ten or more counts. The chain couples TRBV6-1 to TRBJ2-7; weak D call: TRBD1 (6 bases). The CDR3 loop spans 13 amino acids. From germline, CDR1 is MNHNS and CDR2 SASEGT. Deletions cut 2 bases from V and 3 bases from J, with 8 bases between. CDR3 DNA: TGTGCCAGCAGTGAATGGGGGCGCTACGAGCAGTACTTC. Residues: CASSEWGRYEQYF.

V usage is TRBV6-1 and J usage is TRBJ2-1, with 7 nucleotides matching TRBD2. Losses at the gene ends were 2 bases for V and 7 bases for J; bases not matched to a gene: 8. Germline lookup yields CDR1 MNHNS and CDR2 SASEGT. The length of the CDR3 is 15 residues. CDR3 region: CASSEYGGSWNEQFF. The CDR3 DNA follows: TGTGCCAGCAGTGAATATGGCGGGAGTTGGAATGAGCAGTTCTTC.

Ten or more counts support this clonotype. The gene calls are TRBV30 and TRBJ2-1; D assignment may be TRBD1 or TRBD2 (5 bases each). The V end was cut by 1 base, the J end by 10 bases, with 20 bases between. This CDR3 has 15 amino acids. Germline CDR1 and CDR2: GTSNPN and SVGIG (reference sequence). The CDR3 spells CAWSGAQGRLSEQFF. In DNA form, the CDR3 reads TGTGCCTGGAGTGGTGCTCAGGGACGCCTCTCGGAGCAGTTCTTC.

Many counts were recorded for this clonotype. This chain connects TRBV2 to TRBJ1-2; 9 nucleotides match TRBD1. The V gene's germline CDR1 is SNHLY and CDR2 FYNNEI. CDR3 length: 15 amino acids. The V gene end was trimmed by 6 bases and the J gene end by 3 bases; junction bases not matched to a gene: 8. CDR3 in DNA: TGTGCCAGCAGGGGGCCGGGACAGGGCTACTATGGCTACACCTTC. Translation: CASRGPGQGYYGYTF.

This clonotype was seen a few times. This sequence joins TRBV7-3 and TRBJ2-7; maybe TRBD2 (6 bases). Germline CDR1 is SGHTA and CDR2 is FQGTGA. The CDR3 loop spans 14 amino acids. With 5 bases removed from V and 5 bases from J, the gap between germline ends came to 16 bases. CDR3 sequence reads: CASSLVGGLNEQYF. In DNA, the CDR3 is TGTGCCAGCAGCCTAGTTGGAGGGTTAAACGAGCAGTACTTC.

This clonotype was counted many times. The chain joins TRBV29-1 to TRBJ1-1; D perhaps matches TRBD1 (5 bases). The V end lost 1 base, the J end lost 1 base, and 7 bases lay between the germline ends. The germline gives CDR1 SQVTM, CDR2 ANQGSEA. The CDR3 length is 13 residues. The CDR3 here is CSVEVDRNTEAFF. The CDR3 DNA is TGCAGCGTTGAAGTTGACAGGAACACTGAAGCTTTCTTT.

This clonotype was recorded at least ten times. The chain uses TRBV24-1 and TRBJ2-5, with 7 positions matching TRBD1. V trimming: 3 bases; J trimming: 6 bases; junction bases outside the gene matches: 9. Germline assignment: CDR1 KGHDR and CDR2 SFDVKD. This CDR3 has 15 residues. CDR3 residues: CATSDPRGHGQTQYF. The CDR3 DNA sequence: TGTGCCACCAGTGATCCGAGGGGGCATGGGCAGACCCAGTACTTC.